The 7 T cell receptor beta chains listed next were all sequenced from one sample in a study of blood T cell repertoires in COVID-19. Data came from immunoSEQ multiplex PCR; TCRdb stores just in-frame clones and leaves some out. Among 75,000 to 90,000 clones, 70% to 90% were seen once, and the ten largest hold about 10%. What was sequenced was peripheral blood. The origin of the receptors is a human donor in a cohort sampled during active COVID-19.

The rearrangement joins TRBV24-1 to TRBJ1-2, with TRBD1 matching 7 bases. The V gene end was trimmed by 4 bases and the J gene end by 3 bases; junction bases not matched to a gene: 4. This CDR3 contains 14 residues. The germline V gene encodes CDR1 KGHDR and CDR2 SFDVKD. This chain's CDR3 is CATSDPGQHYGYTF. In nucleotides, the CDR3 is TGTGCCACCAGTGACCCGGGACAGCACTATGGCTACACCTTC.

This chain uses TRBV10-3 with TRBJ1-5; the D gene is possibly TRBD1 (6 bases). Per germline, CDR1 ENHRY and CDR2 SYGVKD. Deletions cut 2 bases from V and 4 bases from J, with 12 bases between. This CDR3 has 15 amino acids. This CDR3 reads CAISEVNRENQPQHF. CDR3 nucleotide sequence: TGTGCCATCAGTGAGGTTAACAGGGAAAATCAGCCCCAGCATTTT.

V gene TRBV19 combines with J gene TRBJ1-2; a weak D match, TRBD1 (6 bases). V was clipped by 7 bases and J by 8 bases, with 17 bases between them. CDR3 length: 13 residues. CDR1 and CDR2 (germline): LNHDA, SQIVND (reference sequence). The CDR3 sequence: CASNLGTSGGYTF. The DNA for the CDR3 is TGTGCCAGTAACCTCGGGACATCGGGGGGCTACACCTTC.

This clone came up once. The chain uses TRBV5-4 and TRBJ1-2; D not resolved. Germline CDR1 is SGHNT and CDR2 is YYREEE (reference sequence). Between the trimmed V and J ends, which lost 2 bases and 6 bases, there was a span of 8 bases. This CDR3 is built from 12 residues. As DNA, the CDR3 is TGTGCCAGCAGCTTCCCGGGGAATGGCTACACCTTC. It codes for CASSFPGNGYTF.

The chain joins TRBV6-2 or TRBV6-3 to TRBJ1-1; D unclear. The CDR3 loop spans 15 amino acids. Germline CDR1 MNHEY, CDR2 SVGEGT. Trimming left V 0 bases short and J 5 bases short, with 13 bases between. CDR3 sequence reads: CASSYSPRPGTEAFF. CDR3 nucleotide sequence: TGTGCCAGCAGTTACTCGCCTCGACCAGGTACTGAAGCTTTCTTT.

The chain has TRBV27 and TRBJ1-2; TRBD1 aligns across 9 bases. V lost 3 bases to trimming and J lost 5 bases; unmatched junction nucleotides: 13. Per the germline V gene, CDR1 is MNHEY and CDR2 is SMNVEV (reference sequence). The CDR3 contains 17 residues. The DNA of the CDR3 is TGTGCCAGCAGTTTTCGACCCGGGACAGGGCTTAGGTATGGCTACACCTTC. It encodes CASSFRPGTGLRYGYTF.

The chain joins TRBV2 to TRBJ1-1; tentatively, D is TRBD1 (5 bases). V was cut by 1 base and J by 1 base, with 16 bases left in between. Germline CDR1 and CDR2: SNHLY and FYNNEI. The CDR3 is made up of 17 amino acids. CDR3 DNA sequence: TGTGCCAGCAGTGAAGAGGCGGGGCAGGTGGGGAACACTGAAGCTTTCTTT. Translating gives CASSEEAGQVGNTEAFF.